The present T cell receptor beta chain was sequenced within a study of CD8+ T cells in alopecia areata. The CDR3 has 14 amino acids. Germline CDR1 and CDR2: MGHRA and YSYEKL. Trimming removed 4 bases at V and 3 bases at J, with 12 bases between. cDNA reverse transcribed from extracted RNA served as the sequencing template. Sequenced by immunoSEQ multiplex PCR; TCRdb stores in-frame clones only, minus some. The profile shows about 200,000 clones, 56% of them singletons. This receptor was taken from a human donor in good health. The sample comprised CD8+ T cells sorted from blood. This chain uses TRBV4-1 with TRBJ1-1; no firm D call. CDR3 nucleotide sequence: TGCGCCAGCAGCCCGACCCCGAGGGACACTGAAGCTTTCTTT. It specifies CASSPTPRDTEAFF.